These 23 T cell receptor beta chains share one sample of origin, sequenced in a study of T-cell memory formation after mild COVID-19. MiXCR, applied by TCRdb to the 5' RACE reads, yields one record per CDR3 protein. The data contain 130,000 to 150,000 distinct CDR3 sequences, roughly 21% of them seen just once; the ten biggest clones take up around 2%. Sequencing used PBMCs or a T cell subset sorted from them (not recorded which). The receptors originated from an adult woman who had mild COVID-19 (a few samples of this study predate the infection). Cell type and time point are not known.

This clonotype was counted only a few times. The chain recombines TRBV5-1 with TRBJ2-2, with a weak D call TRBD2 (5 bases). The CDR3 contains 16 residues. Trimming shortened V by 1 base and J by 6 bases, and 16 bases separated the two germline ends. Germline CDR1 is SGHRS and CDR2 is YFSETQ. CDR3 region: CASSLTPVGEPGELFF. CDR3 nucleotide sequence: TGCGCCAGCAGCTTGACCCCGGTGGGAGAGCCCGGGGAGCTGTTTTTT.

This clonotype has a count of ten or more. A junction boundary mismatches the germline segment, possibly from a read error. This chain connects TRBV7-3 to TRBJ1-5; D is unresolved. CDR1 is SGHTA, CDR2 FQGTGA, per germline. This CDR3 is built from 13 residues. CDR3 nucleotide sequence: TGTGCCAGCAGCCTAACAGCAGTCGAGCCCCAGCATTTT. It encodes CASSLTAVEPQHF.

The chain combines TRBV29-1 with TRBJ2-4; D possibly corresponds to TRBD2 (5 bases). In germline, CDR1 is SQVTM, CDR2 ANQGSEA. Trimming cost V 4 bases and J 0 bases, with 10 bases left between them. The CDR3 has 14 residues. The CDR3 sequence: CSVGTSLAKNIQYF. The CDR3 region has the DNA TGCAGCGTTGGGACTTCGTTAGCCAAAAACATTCAGTACTTC.

This clonotype was seen a handful of times. The chain is built from TRBV5-1 and TRBJ1-1; D is perhaps TRBD1 (5 bases). V shed 0 bases and J shed 1 base, with 10 bases lying between them. Germline V lookup: CDR1 SGHRS, CDR2 YFSETQ. This CDR3 spans 15 amino acids. The CDR3 nucleotides read TGCGCCAGCAGCTTGGGTCAGGGTTGGAACACTGAAGCTTTCTTT. It encodes CASSLGQGWNTEAFF.

This chain joins TRBV3-1 and TRBJ2-5, with D uncertain. The V gene's germline CDR1 is LGHDT and CDR2 YNNKEL (reference sequence). The CDR3 loop spans 15 amino acids. V was pared by 3 bases and J by 5 bases, with 16 bases between. CDR3: CASSHPNYARETQYF. The CDR3 nucleotides are TGTGCCAGCAGCCACCCCAATTACGCCAGGGAGACCCAGTACTTC.

This clonotype was found a few times. The V gene is TRBV2, the J gene TRBJ1-1; TRBD1 matches at 8 bases. The CDR3 consists of 15 residues. The germline gives CDR1 SNHLY, CDR2 FYNNEI. The trim removed 3 bases at V and 4 bases at J, leaving 7 bases unmatched. In DNA, the CDR3 is TGTGCCAGCAGTGATCAAGGACAGGGCATCACTGAAGCTTTCTTT. Protein: CASSDQGQGITEAFF.

V usage is TRBV29-1 and J usage is TRBJ1-1, with D hard to call. Germline assignment: CDR1 SQVTM and CDR2 ANQGSEA. Trimming shortened V by 4 bases and J by 4 bases, and 19 bases separated the two germline ends. This CDR3 has 15 amino acids. For the CDR3, the DNA is TGCAGCGTTGTGGCGGTCTTGGCCGGAGGCACTGAAGCTTTCTTT. As protein: CSVVAVLAGGTEAFF.

CDR3 in amino acids: CSSRPQGSKTQYF. CDR3 nucleotides: TGCAGCTCACGACCCCAGGGTTCGAAGACCCAGTACTTC. The J gene is TRBJ2-5, the V gene TRBV29-1; possibly TRBD1 for D (5 bases). Per germline, CDR1 SQVTM and CDR2 ANQGSEA. The length of the CDR3 is 13 residues. The V end lost 8 bases, the J end lost 6 bases, and 19 bases lay between the germline ends.

Only a few counts were recorded for this clonotype. The chain combines TRBV3-1 with TRBJ2-2; possible D gene TRBD1, 5 bases. Germline loops: CDR1 LGHDT, CDR2 YNNKEL (reference sequence). V dropped 1 base and J dropped 1 base, with 13 bases sitting between them. CDR3 size: 17 residues. CDR3 loop: CASSQVKGLGNTGELFF. The CDR3 bases are TGTGCCAGCAGCCAAGTTAAGGGGCTGGGGAACACCGGGGAGCTGTTTTTT.

The genes are TRBV3-1 and TRBJ2-1; D unresolved. CDR1 and CDR2 from the germline V gene are LGHDT and YNNKEL (reference sequence). Trimming shortened V by 6 bases and J by 7 bases, and 10 bases separated the two germline ends. The CDR3 loop spans 12 amino acids. The CDR3 DNA sequence: TGTGCCAGCAGTTACGAGCAGAATGAGCAGTTCTTC. This codes for CASSYEQNEQFF.

The chain recombines TRBV7-9 with TRBJ2-7; no firm D call. CDR1 is SEHNR, CDR2 FQNEAQ, per germline (reference sequence). The V gene lost 1 base and the J gene lost 6 bases, with 16 bases spanning the gap. The CDR3 length is 15 residues. This CDR3 reads CASSLEARIIREQYF. The CDR3 nucleotides are TGTGCCAGCAGCTTAGAGGCTCGGATTATACGCGAGCAGTACTTC.

This chain connects TRBV6-1 to TRBJ1-3; unclear D gene. This CDR3 contains 15 residues. The V end lost 2 bases, the J end lost 1 base, and 9 bases lay between the germline ends. CDR1 is MNHNS, CDR2 SASEGT, per germline. Here the CDR3 reads CASSESIGSGNTIYF. In nucleotides, the CDR3 is TGTGCCAGCAGTGAAAGTATCGGGTCTGGAAACACCATATATTTT.

The table lists this clonotype with a few counts. This chain links TRBV20-1 with TRBJ2-4, with 9 bases lining up with TRBD2. There are 16 residues in the CDR3. The germline V gene encodes CDR1 DFQATT and CDR2 SNEGSKA (reference sequence). Trimming took 0 bases from V and 8 from J; bases not matched to a gene: 11. CDR3 bases: TGCAGTGCTAGAGATTTTGTTGGGACTAGCAGGGACATTCAGTACTTC. Protein sequence: CSARDFVGTSRDIQYF.

This clonotype appeared a few times. The V gene is TRBV4-2, the J gene TRBJ2-3; 8 bases are shared with TRBD2. This CDR3 is 16 amino acids long. V was clipped by 1 base and J by 3 bases; unmatched bases: 6. Germline V gene data show CDR1 as LGHNA and CDR2 as YNFKEQ. As DNA, the CDR3 is TGTGCCAGCAGCCAAGTAGCGGCGGGAGGAACAGATACGCAGTATTTT. This codes for CASSQVAAGGTDTQYF.

The rearrangement links TRBV15 to TRBJ1-2, with a tentative D call TRBD1 (6 bases). Between the trimmed V and J ends, which lost 0 bases and 3 bases, there was a span of 8 bases. This CDR3 is 14 amino acids long. The germline gives CDR1 LNHNV, CDR2 YYDKDF (reference sequence). The CDR3 loop reads CATSRDGGHYGYTF. The CDR3 coding sequence is TGTGCCACCAGCAGAGACGGGGGGCACTATGGCTACACCTTC.

The table lists this clonotype with a few counts. The J gene is TRBJ2-2, the V gene TRBV5-1; 10 nucleotides line up with TRBD2. The CDR3 has 17 residues. Trimming at V came to 4 bases and at J to 1 base, leaving 7 bases not matched to a gene. Per the germline V gene, CDR1 is SGHRS and CDR2 is YFSETQ. CDR3 sequence: CASSGIWTSGNTGELFF. The CDR3 region has the DNA TGCGCCAGCAGCGGGATCTGGACTAGCGGGAACACCGGGGAGCTGTTTTTT.

This clonotype occurred a few times. This chain connects TRBV11-2 to TRBJ2-5, with TRBD1 matching over 8 bases. This CDR3 contains 19 residues. Germline V gene data show CDR1 as SGHAT and CDR2 as FQNNGV. V shed 1 base, J shed 4 bases, and the junction held 17 bases outside the gene matches. CDR3 protein: CASSLVGSVGTGPVETQYF. CDR3 coding DNA: TGTGCCAGCAGCTTAGTTGGTTCGGTGGGGACAGGTCCTGTAGAGACCCAGTACTTC.

A few counts support this clonotype. The J gene is TRBJ2-5, the V gene TRBV12-3 or TRBV12-4; 12 bases are shared with TRBD2. CDR3 length: 15 amino acids. The junction had 5 bases not matched to a gene; V was cut back by 4 bases and J by 5 bases. The CDR3 region is CASSSTSGGSETQYF. DNA of the CDR3: TGTGCCAGCAGTTCGACTAGCGGGGGTAGTGAGACCCAGTACTTC.

V and J are TRBV2 and TRBJ2-2; D remains unclear. Germline lookup yields CDR1 SNHLY and CDR2 FYNNEI. The CDR3 spans 14 residues. V was pared by 1 base and J by 4 bases, with 7 bases between. Here the CDR3 reads CASSEGRATGELFF. In DNA form, the CDR3 reads TGTGCCAGCAGTGAAGGACGCGCCACCGGGGAGCTGTTTTTT.

This sequence joins TRBV7-3 and TRBJ2-5; D gene unclear. The CDR3 runs 15 residues. V was clipped by 1 base and J by 2 bases, with 11 bases between them. The germline V gene encodes CDR1 SGHTA and CDR2 FQGTGA. This CDR3 is CASSLRGTPQETQYF. CDR3 bases: TGTGCCAGCAGCTTAAGAGGCACCCCTCAAGAGACCCAGTACTTC. Filled out from reference TRBV7-3 and TRBJ2-5, the complete variable domain reads GAGVSQTPSNKVTEKGKYVELRCDPISGHTALYWYRQSLGQGPEFLIYFQGTGAADDSGLPNDRFFAVRPEGSVSTLKIQRTERGDSAVYLCASSLRGTPQETQYFGPGTRLLVL.

In nucleotides, the CDR3 is TGTGCCAGCAGCTCCCTACAGGGGGCTGAAGCTTTCTTT. It yields the protein CASSSLQGAEAFF. V usage is TRBV7-2 and J usage is TRBJ1-1; TRBD1 matches at 8 bases. The length of the CDR3 is 13 residues. The V gene's germline CDR1 is SGHTA and CDR2 FQGNSA. J lost 6 bases, V lost 4 bases, and 4 bases had no gene match.

The genes are TRBV29-1 and TRBJ1-2; D ambiguous. Germline V lookup: CDR1 SQVTM, CDR2 ANQGSEA. This CDR3 contains 12 residues. The ends were cut back, 3 bases at V and 8 bases at J, with 13 bases in the middle. CDR3 loop: CSVEDRTLGYTF. Here the CDR3 DNA reads TGCAGCGTTGAGGATCGGACGTTGGGCTACACCTTC.

Only a few counts were recorded for this clonotype. V and J are TRBV20-1 and TRBJ2-1, with 11 bases matching TRBD2. The CDR3 totals 15 residues. In germline, CDR1 is DFQATT, CDR2 SNEGSKA (reference sequence). J lost 3 bases, V lost 6 bases, and 7 bases had no gene match. CDR3 sequence (DNA): TGCAGTGCGCAAACCGGGACTAGCGGCTACAATGAGCAGTTCTTC. Translation: CSAQTGTSGYNEQFF.